Listed here are 25 T cell receptor beta chains from one sample, sequenced in a study of cytomegalovirus exposure and HLA in healthy donors. With 60 Vbeta and 13 Jbeta primers, the PCR was carried out. Clones were sequenced by immunoSEQ multiplex PCR, and TCRdb holds only the in-frame ones, with some missing. Counted here are 95,000 to 150,000 clones, approximately 87% occurring once; the ten biggest clones make up 15% to 25%. The sequencing sample was made of PBMCs. Every receptor here comes from a man between 18 and 29 years old in good health and CMV-seropositive.

V is TRBV7-6 and J is TRBJ2-5; perhaps TRBD2 as D (5 bases). In germline, CDR1 is SGHVS, CDR2 FNYEAQ. There are 13 residues in the CDR3. V dropped 1 base and J dropped 5 bases, with 8 bases sitting between them. In nucleotides, the CDR3 is TGTGCCAGCAGCTTAGGGGTAGCGGAGACCCAGTACTTC. Amino acid sequence: CASSLGVAETQYF.

The chain links TRBV27 to TRBJ2-3; 13 bases align to TRBD2. The V gene's germline CDR1 is MNHEY and CDR2 SMNVEV (reference sequence). The CDR3 loop spans 15 amino acids. Trimming took 6 bases from V and 4 from J; bases not matched to a gene: 4. As DNA, the CDR3 is TGTGCCAGCAGGGTCACTAGCGGGGGGGCAGATACGCAGTATTTT. Amino acid sequence: CASRVTSGGADTQYF.

This clone was recorded a few times. V and J are TRBV5-1 and TRBJ2-7; 7 nucleotides line up with TRBD2. The junction had 5 bases not matched to a gene; V was cut back by 0 bases and J by 5 bases. The CDR3 consists of 14 residues. Germline V gene sequence: CDR1 SGHRS, CDR2 YFSETQ. The CDR3 nucleotides read TGCGCCAGCAGCTTGGGGGAGGGTTCCCACGAGCAGTACTTC. It yields the protein CASSLGEGSHEQYF.

The V and J genes are TRBV29-1 and TRBJ2-7; weak D call: TRBD1 (5 bases). V was trimmed by 6 bases and J by 2 bases, leaving 14 bases between them. This CDR3 comprises 13 residues. Germline CDR1 SQVTM, CDR2 ANQGSEA. The CDR3: CSVLVGPAYEQYF. CDR3 DNA: TGCAGCGTACTTGTGGGGCCAGCCTACGAGCAGTACTTC.

This chain joins TRBV29-1 and TRBJ1-2; TRBD1 agrees at 8 bases. The junction had 7 bases not matched to a gene; V was cut back by 5 bases and J by 8 bases. This CDR3 spans 12 amino acids. Germline V CDR1 and CDR2: SQVTM, ANQGSEA. The CDR3 loop reads CSVLDREDGYTF. In DNA form, the CDR3 reads TGCAGCGTTCTGGACAGGGAGGACGGCTACACCTTC.

The V gene is TRBV5-1, the J gene TRBJ1-1, with a possible D match to TRBD1 (5 bases). The germline V gene has CDR1 SGHRS and CDR2 YFSETQ. V shed 6 bases and J shed 1 base, with 10 bases lying between them. The CDR3 runs 13 residues. The CDR3 nucleotides read TGCGCCAGCACAGGGTTGGGGAACACTGAAGCTTTCTTT. As protein: CASTGLGNTEAFF.

This clone was seen once. The V gene is TRBV19, the J gene TRBJ1-5; a weak D match, TRBD1 (6 bases). Germline V CDR1 and CDR2: LNHDA, SQIVND (reference sequence). Trimming took off 7 bases at V and 1 base at J, with 8 bases between the two ends. This CDR3 spans 13 amino acids. The CDR3 DNA reads as TGTGCCAGTAAGGGGGTCAGCAATCAGCCCCAGCATTTT. Translating it yields CASKGVSNQPQHF.

This clone appeared once. The chain carries TRBV29-1 and TRBJ1-1; maybe TRBD1 (6 bases). Trimming shortened V by 4 bases and J by 1 base, and 10 bases separated the two germline ends. This CDR3 is 13 amino acids long. CDR1 and CDR2 (germline): SQVTM, ANQGSEA. The CDR3, as DNA: TGCAGCGTTGCGGGACACCGGAACACTGAAGCTTTCTTT. Its protein is CSVAGHRNTEAFF.

V and J are TRBV30 and TRBJ2-7, with 9 bases that match TRBD1. This CDR3 comprises 13 residues. V was pared by 7 bases and J by 6 bases, with 10 bases of the junction left unmatched. Germline CDR1 and CDR2: GTSNPN and SVGIG (reference sequence). CDR3 in amino acids: CAYIDRGNGEQYF. In DNA, the CDR3 is TGTGCCTATATCGACAGGGGGAATGGCGAGCAGTACTTC.

The V gene is TRBV4-1, the J gene TRBJ2-3; D unresolved. Germline V gene lookup returns CDR1 MGHRA and CDR2 YSYEKL. V was cut by 0 bases and J by 1 base, with 8 bases left in between. The CDR3 contains 15 residues. CDR3 region: CASSQEVSGTDTQYF. Here the CDR3 DNA reads TGCGCCAGCAGCCAAGAGGTGAGCGGCACAGATACGCAGTATTTT.

The chain uses TRBV6-5 and TRBJ2-1; 10 bases match TRBD1. From germline, CDR1 is MNHEY and CDR2 SVGAGI. This CDR3 contains 15 residues. Trimming removed 6 bases from V and 6 bases from J; junction bases left unmatched: 8. The CDR3 DNA sequence: TGTGCCAGCAGCTCACCGGGACAGGGGAGCAATGAGCAGTTCTTC. Translated: CASSSPGQGSNEQFF.

The sample holds a few counts of this clone. The gene calls are TRBV9 and TRBJ2-3; D perhaps matches TRBD2 (5 bases). The germline V and J ends were trimmed by 3 bases and 3 bases, with 20 bases remaining between them. The germline CDR1 and CDR2 sequences are SGDLS and YYNGEE. The CDR3 consists of 17 residues. The CDR3 DNA sequence: TGTGCCAGCAGCGCTTTAAACGTAGGAAGAGGGACAGATACGCAGTATTTT. This gives the protein CASSALNVGRGTDTQYF.

J is TRBJ1-2 and V is TRBV6-1; a weak D match, TRBD1 (6 bases). Trimming took 4 bases from V and 6 from J, leaving 15 bases between them. CDR1 is MNHNS and CDR2 is SASEGT in the germline V gene. CDR3 length equals 14 residues. CDR3 in amino acids: CASSGGRLKDGYTF. The DNA of the CDR3 is TGTGCCAGCAGTGGGGGGCGTCTTAAGGATGGCTACACCTTC.

Only a few counts were recorded for this clone. The chain carries TRBV6-5 and TRBJ1-1; 7 positions agree with TRBD1. The CDR3 loop spans 11 amino acids. The germline V gene encodes CDR1 MNHEY and CDR2 SVGAGI. V shed 6 bases and J 10 bases; nucleotides not matched to a gene: 5. In DNA form, the CDR3 reads TGTGCCAGCAGCTCGACAGGGAGAGCTTTCTTT. The encoded protein is CASSSTGRAFF.

The genes are TRBV16 and TRBJ2-7; a possible D gene is TRBD1 (6 bases). The germline CDR1 and CDR2 sequences are KGHSY and FQNENV. The V and J ends lost 2 bases and 3 bases respectively, with 8 bases between them. The CDR3 is 13 residues long. The DNA of the CDR3 is TGTGCCAGCAGCCAACTACAGGGCTACGAGCAGTACTTC. Encoded protein: CASSQLQGYEQYF.

J is TRBJ2-2 and V is TRBV2, with 12 bases aligning to TRBD2. Germline V lookup: CDR1 SNHLY, CDR2 FYNNEI. The CDR3 spans 17 residues. The ends lost 2 bases at V and 8 bases at J; junction bases unmatched: 9. In DNA, the CDR3 is TGTGCCAGCAGTGAATTGATACTAGCGGGGGGCCGAGGGGAGCTGTTTTTT. Its translation is CASSELILAGGRGELFF.

The chain couples TRBV2 to TRBJ2-1; 9 nucleotides match TRBD2. Losses at the gene ends were 4 bases for V and 8 bases for J; bases not matched to a gene: 6. Germline V CDR1 and CDR2: SNHLY, FYNNEI. The CDR3 length is 14 residues. CDR3 nucleotide sequence: TGTGCCAGCAGTGCAGGGACTAGCAGCGATGAGCAGTTCTTC. Translation: CASSAGTSSDEQFF.

This clone has only one observation. V is TRBV27 and J is TRBJ1-1; 7 bases line up with TRBD1. The J segment lost 6 bases and the V segment lost 6 bases, leaving 4 bases of the junction unmatched. CDR1 MNHEY and CDR2 SMNVEV come from the germline V gene (reference sequence). The CDR3 spans 12 residues. The CDR3 region has the DNA TGTGCCAGCAGCGCCACAGGGGCTGAAGCTTTCTTT. It encodes CASSATGAEAFF.

CDR3: CASSQPTGREKKLFF. The CDR3 DNA reads TGCGCCAGCAGCCAACCCACAGGGAGGGAGAAAAAACTGTTTTTT. The chain links TRBV4-1 to TRBJ1-4, with a possible D match to TRBD1 (6 bases). CDR3 length equals 15 residues. Germline values: CDR1 MGHRA, CDR2 YSYEKL. The V end was cut by 2 bases, the J end by 9 bases, with 16 bases between.

This clone was observed a few times. V gene TRBV7-3 combines with J gene TRBJ2-3, with D maybe TRBD2 (7 bases). Per the germline V gene, CDR1 is SGHTA and CDR2 is FQGTGA. There are 15 residues in the CDR3. V was shortened by 3 bases and J by 2 bases, with 12 bases between the two germline ends. The CDR3 spells CASSLLGGVTDTQYF. For the CDR3, the DNA is TGTGCCAGCAGCTTGCTAGGGGGGGTCACAGATACGCAGTATTTT. The variable domain in full, with the rest retrieved from reference TRBV7-3 and TRBJ2-3, is GAGVSQTPSNKVTEKGKYVELRCDPISGHTALYWYRQSLGQGPEFLIYFQGTGAADDSGLPNDRFFAVRPEGSVSTLKIQRTERGDSAVYLCASSLLGGVTDTQYFGPGTRLTVL.

The rearrangement links TRBV5-5 to TRBJ1-1, with D perhaps TRBD1 (5 bases). Germline CDR1 reads SGHKS; CDR2 reads YYEKEE (reference sequence). V was pared by 2 bases and J by 1 base, with 12 bases between. The CDR3 sequence is 15 residues long. The CDR3 protein is CASSLPDSANTEAFF. CDR3 nucleotides: TGTGCCAGCAGCTTACCCGACAGCGCGAACACTGAAGCTTTCTTT.

This clone ranks as medium-sized. The chain recombines TRBV2 with TRBJ2-7, with 7 bases that match TRBD1. The V segment lost 3 bases and the J segment 3 bases; nucleotides outside the gene matches: 8. The V gene's germline CDR1 is SNHLY and CDR2 FYNNEI. The CDR3 extends over 15 amino acids. The CDR3 coding sequence is TGTGCCAGCAGTGATAATGAGGGGGCCAACTACGAGCAGTACTTC. It codes for CASSDNEGANYEQYF.

V is TRBV5-5 and J is TRBJ2-3; D is unclear. The germline gives CDR1 SGHKS, CDR2 YYEKEE (reference sequence). The CDR3 runs to 12 residues. V lost 4 bases and J lost 5, with 8 bases in between. The DNA of the CDR3 is TGTGCCAGCAGCCAGGTGGAAGATACGCAGTATTTT. Translating gives CASSQVEDTQYF. Looking up the rest from reference TRBV5-5 and TRBJ2-3 gives the full variable domain: DAGVTQSPTHLIKTRGQQVTLRCSPISGHKSVSWYQQVLGQGPQFIFQYYEKEERGRGNFPDRFSARQFPNYSSELNVNALLLGDSALYLCASSQVEDTQYFGPGTRLTVL.

As DNA, the CDR3 is TGCGCCAGCAGCCAAGATACCGGGGGGATTGAAGCTTTCTTT. Its translation: CASSQDTGGIEAFF. The V call is TRBV4-1, the J call TRBJ1-1, with D possibly TRBD1 on 5 matching bases. The CDR3 is made up of 14 amino acids. Germline CDR1 MGHRA, CDR2 YSYEKL. Between the trimmed V and J ends, which lost 0 bases and 7 bases, there was a span of 12 bases.

On this clone: Additional DNA sequences in this sample encode the identical CDR3. The chain links TRBV18 to TRBJ1-4; 7 bases align to TRBD1. Trimming removed 4 bases from V and 8 bases from J; junction bases left unmatched: 10. The CDR3 consists of 15 residues. The germline V gene encodes CDR1 KGHSH and CDR2 LQKENI. Here the CDR3 reads CASSRGQAKGEKLFF. The CDR3 DNA is TGTGCCAGCTCACGAGGACAGGCCAAGGGGGAAAAACTGTTTTTT.